Listed below are T cell receptor beta chains from one sample, sequenced in a study of cytomegalovirus exposure and HLA in healthy donors. TCRdb's copy holds only in-frame clones and misses some; the assay was immunoSEQ multiplex PCR. Seen here are about 140,000 clones, 73% observed once, and the top ten hold around 15%. Sequenced sample: PBMCs. The receptors originated from a human donor in good health. Each CDR3 is given with its conserved first and last residue. Each record gives: V gene, J gene, clone size, D gene, CDR3 protein, CDR3 DNA. A D gene is named only where the DNA matches it firmly. Where a row states a size, it is once, few, many or the class of an expanded clone; other rows omit it.

>TRBV15|TRBJ2-7|once|-
CATSRERGSSYEQYF
TGTGCCACCAGCAGAGAGCGAGGATCCTCCTACGAGCAGTACTTC
>TRBV13|TRBJ2-2|-|-
CASGSRGPGELFF
TGTGCCAGCGGGTCTAGAGGTCCCGGGGAGCTGTTTTTT
>TRBV25-1|TRBJ2-2|-|-
CASMEGNTGELFF
TGTGCCAGCATGGAGGGGAACACCGGGGAGCTGTTTTTT
>TRBV11-2|TRBJ2-7|-|TRBD1
CASSLRFGTGYEQYF
TGTGCCAGCAGCTTACGGTTCGGGACAGGCTACGAGCAGTACTTC
>TRBV9|TRBJ2-3|few|TRBD2
CASSLGGRDTQYF
TGTGCCAGCAGCCTGGGGGGGAGGGATACGCAGTATTTT
>TRBV9|TRBJ2-7|few|TRBD2
CASSVGASGRAEQYF
TGTGCCAGCAGCGTAGGGGCTAGCGGGAGGGCCGAGCAGTACTTC
>TRBV9|TRBJ2-5|-|TRBD2
CASSEYSGGQETQYF
TGTGCCAGCAGCGAGTATAGCGGGGGGCAAGAGACCCAGTACTTC
>TRBV30|TRBJ2-3|-|TRBD1
CAWSQGASGTDTQYF
TGTGCCTGGAGTCAGGGGGCGTCCGGCACAGATACGCAGTATTTT
>TRBV9|TRBJ2-5|few|TRBD2
CASSPSGRPNQETQYF
TGTGCCAGCAGCCCTAGCGGGAGGCCAAACCAAGAGACCCAGTACTTC
>TRBV9|TRBJ2-3|-|-
CASTGRSSTDTQYF
TGTGCCAGCACCGGGAGATCTAGCACAGATACGCAGTATTTT
>TRBV5-1|TRBJ2-2|once|-
CASSSNTGELFF
TGCGCCAGCAGCTCTAACACCGGGGAGCTGTTTTTT
>TRBV7-9|TRBJ2-7|-|TRBD2
CASSGGTSGRAHGEQYF
TGTGCCAGCAGCGGCGGGACTAGCGGGAGGGCCCACGGCGAGCAGTACTTC
>TRBV6-5|TRBJ1-2|-|-
CASSYGRWGYTF
TGTGCCAGCAGTTACGGCAGATGGGGCTACACCTTC
>TRBV10-1|TRBJ2-3|-|-
CASSEEGVTDTQYF
TGCGCCAGCAGTGAGGAGGGTGTGACAGATACGCAGTATTTT
>TRBV19|TRBJ2-1|once|-
CASRGPGNEQFF
TGTGCCAGTAGGGGGCCCGGCAATGAGCAGTTCTTC
>TRBV2|TRBJ1-5|-|-
CASSAGGGNQPQHF
TGTGCCAGCAGTGCAGGAGGGGGCAATCAGCCCCAGCATTTT
>TRBV11-3|TRBJ2-3|-|-
CASSYASADTQYF
TGTGCCAGCAGCTACGCGAGTGCAGATACGCAGTATTTT
>TRBV4-1|TRBJ2-1|few|TRBD1
CASSQDLVGTGGDEQFF
TGCGCCAGCAGCCAAGATTTGGTCGGGACAGGGGGCGATGAGCAGTTCTTC
>TRBV11-3|TRBJ2-1|-|-
CASSPLSSREQFF
TGTGCCAGCAGCCCACTATCGTCTCGCGAGCAGTTCTTC
>TRBV6-9|TRBJ2-5|-|TRBD2
CASSPSGQETQYF
TGTGCCAGCAGTCCTAGCGGCCAAGAGACCCAGTACTTC
>TRBV9|TRBJ1-3|-|TRBD1
CASSGQGDTIYF
TGTGCCAGCAGCGGACAGGGCGACACCATATATTTT
>TRBV7-6|TRBJ1-6|-|-
CASSLITAEGNSPLHF
TGTGCCAGCAGCTTAATTACTGCCGAGGGTAATTCACCCCTCCACTTT
>TRBV4-1|TRBJ2-1|-|-
CASSQVFPEGEQFF
TGCGCCAGCAGCCAAGTCTTCCCTGAGGGCGAGCAGTTCTTC
>TRBV7-9|TRBJ2-1|once|-
CASSLVPGGNEQFF
TGTGCCAGCAGCTTAGTGCCCGGCGGGAATGAGCAGTTCTTC
>TRBV2|TRBJ2-1|-|TRBD2
CASRGGLAGAREQFF
TGTGCCAGCAGGGGGGGGCTAGCGGGAGCACGTGAGCAGTTCTTC
>TRBV2|TRBJ1-1|-|-
CASSVGPNTEAFF
TGTGCCAGCAGCGTTGGCCCGAACACTGAAGCTTTCTTT
>TRBV5-4|TRBJ2-2|-|-
CASSLTGTGELFF
TGTGCCAGCAGCTTGACAGGGACCGGGGAGCTGTTTTTT
>TRBV11-1|TRBJ2-7|-|TRBD1
CASQRRDSSSYEQYF
TGTGCCAGCCAGCGACGGGACAGCAGCTCCTACGAGCAGTACTTC
>TRBV28|TRBJ2-1|-|-
CASRRSGWVNEQFF
TGTGCCAGCAGGCGGTCCGGGTGGGTCAATGAGCAGTTCTTC
>TRBV5-6|TRBJ2-7|-|-
CASSLGLREQYF
TGTGCCAGCAGCTTAGGACTTAGGGAGCAGTACTTC
>TRBV5-1|TRBJ2-3|-|TRBD2
CASSLSGAGEGDTQYF
TGCGCCAGCAGCTTATCTGGAGCGGGAGAAGGAGATACGCAGTATTTT
>TRBV10-3|TRBJ2-1|-|TRBD1
CAISPTGDREQFF
TGTGCCATCAGTCCCACAGGGGATAGGGAGCAGTTCTTC
>TRBV10-3|TRBJ2-5|-|TRBD1
CAISAITGQGAGETQYF
TGTGCCATCAGTGCAATTACGGGACAGGGGGCGGGAGAGACCCAGTACTTC
>TRBV4-1|TRBJ1-2|-|TRBD1
CASSHPDRETYGYTF
TGCGCCAGCAGCCACCCGGACAGGGAGACCTATGGCTACACCTTC
>TRBV2|TRBJ2-2|-|TRBD2
CASSLAGDTGELFF
TGTGCCAGCTCGCTAGCGGGGGACACCGGGGAGCTGTTTTTT
>TRBV7-6|TRBJ2-7|-|-
CASSFRGTPGYEQYF
TGTGCCAGCAGCTTTCGCGGGACCCCGGGCTACGAGCAGTACTTC
>TRBV11-3|TRBJ2-1|-|-
CASSPPGCEQFF
TGTGCCAGCAGCCCCCCTGGCTGCGAGCAGTTCTTC
>TRBV10-3|TRBJ1-2|few|TRBD1
CAISQTHTGGSYGYTF
TGTGCCATCAGTCAGACCCACACAGGGGGCAGCTATGGCTACACCTTC
>TRBV9|TRBJ2-2|once|-
CASSVVANTGELFF
TGTGCCAGCAGCGTAGTAGCGAACACCGGGGAGCTGTTTTTT
>TRBV9|TRBJ1-2|-|-
CASSVGQVHGYTF
TGTGCCAGCAGCGTAGGACAGGTCCATGGCTACACCTTC
>TRBV28|TRBJ2-5|-|-
CASANLLREGRETQYF
TGTGCCAGCGCCAATCTCCTCAGGGAAGGGAGGGAGACCCAGTACTTC
>TRBV7-9|TRBJ1-1|once|-
CASSPGLKTEAFF
TGTGCCAGCAGCCCGGGACTTAAGACTGAAGCTTTCTTT
>TRBV6-1|TRBJ1-5|-|-
CASSREFGNQPQHF
TGTGCCAGCAGCAGGGAATTTGGCAATCAGCCCCAGCATTTT
>TRBV7-8|TRBJ2-7|-|TRBD1
CASSSTGGLYEQYF
TGTGCCAGCAGCTCCACAGGGGGCTTGTACGAGCAGTACTTC
>TRBV6-5|TRBJ1-3|-|-
CASTSGGNTIYF
TGTGCCAGCACCTCAGGGGGAAACACCATATATTTT
>TRBV9|TRBJ1-2|-|-
CASSQMGGYTF
TGTGCCAGCAGCCAAATGGGCGGCTACACCTTC
>TRBV5-4|TRBJ2-7|-|TRBD2
CASSLGGGEQYF
TGTGCCAGCAGCTTGGGCGGGGGCGAGCAGTACTTC
>TRBV2|TRBJ2-2|-|TRBD2
CASSGLAGTGELFF
TGTGCCAGCAGTGGACTAGCAGGCACCGGGGAGCTGTTTTTT
>TRBV4-1|TRBJ2-3|-|TRBD2
CASGPLAGASDTQYF
TGCGCCAGCGGCCCGCTAGCGGGAGCGTCAGATACGCAGTATTTT
>TRBV5-1|TRBJ2-7|-|TRBD2
CASSLAGGPTYEQYF
TGCGCCAGCAGCTTGGCGGGGGGGCCGACCTACGAGCAGTACTTC
>TRBV7-7|TRBJ2-3|-|TRBD1
CASSEMPGQGPDTQYF
TGTGCTAGCAGCGAAATGCCGGGACAGGGACCAGATACGCAGTATTTT
>TRBV4-1|TRBJ2-5|-|-
CASSFLDRQETQYF
TGCGCCAGCAGCTTCTTGGACAGACAAGAGACCCAGTACTTC
>TRBV6-6|TRBJ2-7|once|-
CTSSSPPGEQYF
TGTACCAGCAGTTCCCCCCCGGGGGAGCAGTACTTC
>TRBV6-5|TRBJ2-7|-|TRBD2
CASRPGEGRREQYF
TGTGCCAGCAGGCCGGGGGAGGGGCGCCGGGAGCAGTACTTC
>TRBV2|TRBJ1-1|-|TRBD1
CAVQGGTEAFF
TGTGCCGTCCAGGGGGGCACTGAAGCTTTCTTT
>TRBV7-9|TRBJ1-3|few|TRBD1
CSSGQGNGNTIYF
TGTTCCAGCGGACAGGGGAATGGAAACACCATATATTTT
>TRBV29-1|TRBJ2-5|once|TRBD1
CSVDRDRELETQYF
TGCAGCGTTGACCGGGACAGGGAGCTTGAGACCCAGTACTTC
>TRBV5-1|TRBJ2-3|once|TRBD2
CASSLGGGITDTQYF
TGCGCCAGCAGCTTGGGCGGGGGAATAACAGATACGCAGTATTTT
>TRBV5-4|TRBJ2-3|-|TRBD1
CASSPGQGALRGQYF
TGTGCCAGCAGCCCCGGACAGGGGGCTTTGCGCGGGCAGTATTTT
>TRBV4-2|TRBJ2-5|-|-
CASSRGDEQETQYF
TGTGCCAGCAGCCGGGGGGACGAGCAAGAGACCCAGTACTTC